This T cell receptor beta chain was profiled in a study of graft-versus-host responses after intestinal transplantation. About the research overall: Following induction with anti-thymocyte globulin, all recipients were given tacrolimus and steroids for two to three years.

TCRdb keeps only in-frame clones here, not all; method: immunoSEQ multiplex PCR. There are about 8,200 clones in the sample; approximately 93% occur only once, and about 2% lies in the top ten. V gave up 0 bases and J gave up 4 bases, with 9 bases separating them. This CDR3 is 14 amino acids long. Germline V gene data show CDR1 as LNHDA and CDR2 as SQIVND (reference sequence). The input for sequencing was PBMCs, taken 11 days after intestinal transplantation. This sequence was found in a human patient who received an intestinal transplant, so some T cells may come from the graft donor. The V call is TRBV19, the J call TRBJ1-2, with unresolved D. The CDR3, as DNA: TGTGCCAGTAGTATAGATTTGGAGTTCTATGGCTACACCTTC. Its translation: CASSIDLEFYGYTF.